The clone carrying this T cell receptor (beta chain) was found many times. The sample comes from a study of spatial heterogeneity in lung cancer. Study in general: Raw-read counts averaged over ten per unique TCR and UMI combination.

Time point denoted: sample taken at primary tumor resection. The donors, 60 to 80 patients with untreated early-stage non-small cell lung cancer, provided the samples. Whole RNA was taken from tumor, nontumor lung or frozen PBMC; it was then sequenced unsorted. With 0 bases clipped from V and 6 bases from J, the junction kept 2 bases outside the gene matches. Germline V gene sequence: CDR1 DFQATT, CDR2 SNEGSKA (reference sequence). The CDR3 is 13 residues long. Every cDNA TCR molecule received its own unique molecular identifier. MiXCR, applied by TCRdb to the 5' RACE reads, yields one record per CDR3 protein. This table holds roughly 48,000 distinct CDR3 sequences, roughly 5.2% found once.

This specimen was PBMCs, taken at surgery. The gene calls are TRBV20-1 and TRBJ2-7; 10 bases are a match to TRBD2. The clonotype was recovered from a male donor with early-stage non-small cell lung cancer. The CDR3 loop reads CSARDRLAGEQYF. The CDR3 DNA reads as TGCAGTGCTAGAGATAGACTAGCGGGCGAGCAGTACTTC.